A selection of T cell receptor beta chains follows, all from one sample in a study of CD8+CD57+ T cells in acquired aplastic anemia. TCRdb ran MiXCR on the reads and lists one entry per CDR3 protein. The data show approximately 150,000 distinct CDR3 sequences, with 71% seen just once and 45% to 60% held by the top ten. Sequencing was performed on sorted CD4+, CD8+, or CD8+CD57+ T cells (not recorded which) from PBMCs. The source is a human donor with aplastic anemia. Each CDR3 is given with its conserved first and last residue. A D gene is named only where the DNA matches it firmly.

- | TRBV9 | CASSVVGAGMGEQFF
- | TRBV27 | CASSLITSSYEQYF
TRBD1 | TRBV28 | CASRSPGQGVTGELFF
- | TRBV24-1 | CATSDHLYTGELFF
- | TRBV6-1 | CASSEDSGELFF
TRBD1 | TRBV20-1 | CSARGQGSYEQYF
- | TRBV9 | CASSVVDGHSGNTIYF
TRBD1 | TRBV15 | CATSSFDRVNEKLFF
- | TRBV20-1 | CSATQTGGSYNEQFF
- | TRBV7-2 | CASSSTRGWDTQYF
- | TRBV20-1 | CSARRDSYEQYF
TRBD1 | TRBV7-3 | CASSPAGTGSPDTQYF
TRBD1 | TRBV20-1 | CSASLGGRTDTQYF
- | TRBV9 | CASSVGGRTYEQYF
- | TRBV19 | CASSAYRDLNTGELFF
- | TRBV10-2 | CASGDLRGRSYEQYF
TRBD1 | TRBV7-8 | CASSPTTTGGSYNEQFF
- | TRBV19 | CANYGYTF
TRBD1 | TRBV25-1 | CASNLRQGRNEKLFF
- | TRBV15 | CATSGNGREGDTQYF
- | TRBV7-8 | CASSSTATPTDTQYF
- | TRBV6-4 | CASSEIPGELFF
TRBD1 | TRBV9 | CASSVATGGYEQYF
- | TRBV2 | CASSEVGTHSNYGYTF
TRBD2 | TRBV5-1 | CATQGLAGENTGELFF
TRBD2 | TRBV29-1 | CSVSGGSFPDTQYF
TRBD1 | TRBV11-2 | CASSLQGAGNTEAFF
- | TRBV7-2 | CASRRPTHNEQFF
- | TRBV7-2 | CASSLKQGTEAFF
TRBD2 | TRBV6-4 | CASSLGTSGSTDTQYF
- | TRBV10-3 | CAISRGGTEAFF
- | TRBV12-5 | CASSPTADDEQFF
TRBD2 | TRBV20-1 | CSARLAGYSYEQYF
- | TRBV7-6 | CASSLSSYNEQFF
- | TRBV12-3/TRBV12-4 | CASSPTTQETQYF
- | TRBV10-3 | CAISDYWVSGTEAFF
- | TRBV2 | CASSLPDHNEQFF